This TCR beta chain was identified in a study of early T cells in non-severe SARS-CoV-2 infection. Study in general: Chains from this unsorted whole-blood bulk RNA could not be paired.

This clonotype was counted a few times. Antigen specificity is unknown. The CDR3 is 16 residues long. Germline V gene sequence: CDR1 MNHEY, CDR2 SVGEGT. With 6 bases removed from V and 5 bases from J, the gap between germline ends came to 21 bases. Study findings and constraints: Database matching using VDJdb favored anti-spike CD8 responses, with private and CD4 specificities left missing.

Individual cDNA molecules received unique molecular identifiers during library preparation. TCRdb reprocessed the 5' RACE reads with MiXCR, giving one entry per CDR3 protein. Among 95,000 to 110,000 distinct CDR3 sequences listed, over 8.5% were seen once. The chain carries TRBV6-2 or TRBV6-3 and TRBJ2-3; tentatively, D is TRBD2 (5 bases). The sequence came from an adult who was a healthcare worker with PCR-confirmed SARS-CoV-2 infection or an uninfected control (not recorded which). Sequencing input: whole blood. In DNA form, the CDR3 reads TGTGCCAGCAGACCTGCCCGAGGGCAAGAGAAAGATACGCAGTATTTT. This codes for CASRPARGQEKDTQYF.